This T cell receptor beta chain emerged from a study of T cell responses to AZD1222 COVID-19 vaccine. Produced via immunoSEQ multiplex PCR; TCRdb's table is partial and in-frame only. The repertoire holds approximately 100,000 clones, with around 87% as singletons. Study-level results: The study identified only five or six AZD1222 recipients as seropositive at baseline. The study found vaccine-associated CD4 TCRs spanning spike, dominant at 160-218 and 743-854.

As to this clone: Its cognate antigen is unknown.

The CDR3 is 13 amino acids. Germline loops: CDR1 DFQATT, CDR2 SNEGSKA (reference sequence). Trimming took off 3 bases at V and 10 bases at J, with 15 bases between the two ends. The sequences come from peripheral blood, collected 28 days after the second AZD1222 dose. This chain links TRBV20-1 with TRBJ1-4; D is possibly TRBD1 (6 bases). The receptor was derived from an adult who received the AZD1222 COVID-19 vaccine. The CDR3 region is CSASPGDPGKLFF. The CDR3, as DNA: TGCAGTGCTAGTCCAGGGGATCCGGGAAAACTGTTTTTT.